The 30 T cell receptor beta chains given below trace back to one sample, sequenced in a study of blood T cell repertoires in COVID-19. Sequencing used immunoSEQ multiplex PCR; TCRdb keeps in-frame clones, though not all of them. In the table there are roughly 280,000 clones, roughly 90% of which are singletons. What was sequenced was peripheral blood. Receptors originate from a woman aged 25 to 39 with COVID-19, enrolled during active disease.

This rearrangement joins TRBV9 to TRBJ2-7; 7 positions agree with TRBD1. The junction had 8 bases not matched to a gene; V was cut back by 0 bases and J by 5 bases. Per the germline V gene, CDR1 is SGDLS and CDR2 is YYNGEE. CDR3 length: 15 amino acids. The CDR3 DNA sequence: TGTGCCAGCAGCGTAGGTGGGACAGTTACCCACGAGCAGTACTTC. Translated: CASSVGGTVTHEQYF.

The CDR3 DNA follows: TGTGCCAGCAGCCCGCCTTGGCACAGCACCTATGGCTACACCTTC. Protein product: CASSPPWHSTYGYTF. The V gene is TRBV7-2, the J gene TRBJ1-2, with no clear D. V was clipped by 5 bases and J by 4 bases, with 17 bases between them. Germline V lookup: CDR1 SGHTA, CDR2 FQGNSA. This CDR3 comprises 15 residues.

The chain couples TRBV5-1 to TRBJ2-7; 10 bases map to TRBD1. CDR3 length: 14 amino acids. V lost 2 bases to trimming and J lost 5 bases; unmatched junction nucleotides: 4. CDR1 is SGHRS, CDR2 YFSETQ, per germline. The DNA of the CDR3 is TGCGCCAGCAGCTTAGGGACAGGGGTCAACGAGCAGTACTTC. This gives the protein CASSLGTGVNEQYF.

The chain joins TRBV7-2 to TRBJ2-7; the match to TRBD1 covers 8 bases. The V segment lost 5 bases and the J segment 2 bases; nucleotides outside the gene matches: 5. The CDR3 length is 14 residues. CDR1 is SGHTA, CDR2 FQGNSA, per germline. For the CDR3, the DNA is TGTGCCAGCAGCCCAGGGGGCGAGGCCTACGAGCAGTACTTC. Its protein is CASSPGGEAYEQYF.

In DNA form, the CDR3 reads TGCGCCAGCAGCTCAACAGGGCCTAGTTCACCCCTCCACTTT. Protein product: CASSSTGPSSPLHF. This sequence joins TRBV5-1 and TRBJ1-6; D possibly corresponds to TRBD1 (6 bases). The CDR3 runs to 14 residues. Per germline, CDR1 SGHRS and CDR2 YFSETQ. V was trimmed by 3 bases and J by 9 bases, leaving 13 bases between them.

The rearrangement joins TRBV6-6 to TRBJ1-2, with TRBD1 as a possible D gene (5 bases). The germline V gene has CDR1 MNHNY and CDR2 SVGAGI (reference sequence). Trimming took 5 bases from V and 5 from J, leaving 9 bases between them. This CDR3 comprises 12 residues. The CDR3 reads CASSRGLYGYTF. Here the CDR3 DNA reads TGTGCCAGCAGTCGGGGCTTATATGGCTACACCTTC.

The V and J genes are TRBV10-3 and TRBJ1-6, with no clear D. V was clipped by 2 bases and J by 10 bases, with 6 bases between them. CDR1 is ENHRY and CDR2 is SYGVKD in the germline V gene. This CDR3 spans 12 amino acids. Written as DNA, the CDR3 is TGTGCCATCAGTGAGACGGGATCACCCCTCCACTTT. Protein: CAISETGSPLHF.

J is TRBJ2-3 and V is TRBV4-2, with no clear D. The CDR3 consists of 16 residues. V shed 4 bases and J shed 0 bases, with 14 bases lying between them. Per the germline V gene, CDR1 is LGHNA and CDR2 is YNFKEQ. Written as DNA, the CDR3 is TGTGCCAGCAGCCTCCTAGGTGGAGCGAGCACAGATACGCAGTATTTT. This sequence encodes CASSLLGGASTDTQYF.

The chain is built from TRBV7-2 and TRBJ1-2; D is uncertain. V shed 4 bases and J shed 4 bases, with 16 bases lying between them. Germline V gene lookup returns CDR1 SGHTA and CDR2 FQGNSA. This CDR3 contains 15 residues. Written as DNA, the CDR3 is TGTGCCAGCAGCTACCGACTTCCAGTCCCCTATGGCTACACCTTC. Its protein is CASSYRLPVPYGYTF.

The V call is TRBV4-3, the J call TRBJ1-5; D gene uncertain. The CDR3 is 13 amino acids. The germline V gene has CDR1 LGHNA and CDR2 YSLEER. The ends were cut back, 3 bases at V and 6 bases at J, with 9 bases in the middle. The CDR3 nucleotides are TGCGCCAGCAGCCAGAAACTATCTCAGCCCCAGCATTTT. Amino acid sequence: CASSQKLSQPQHF.

The chain couples TRBV24-1 to TRBJ1-6, with 8 bases aligning to TRBD1. The CDR3 runs 17 residues. With 4 bases clipped from V and 10 bases from J, the junction kept 14 bases outside the gene matches. The germline V gene has CDR1 KGHDR and CDR2 SFDVKD. CDR3 DNA: TGTGCCACCAGTGACTCGCGGGGACAGGTCGGGAGCTCACCCCTCCACTTT. Translated, it gives CATSDSRGQVGSSPLHF.

The CDR3 bases are TGTGCCAGCAGACCCGGGACAGCCGGGGAGCTGTTTTTT. This translates into CASRPGTAGELFF. The J gene is TRBJ2-2, the V gene TRBV25-1; TRBD1 agrees at 7 bases. Unmatched junction bases numbered 4, after V lost 6 bases and J lost 6 bases. The length of the CDR3 is 13 residues. Germline V lookup: CDR1 MGHDK, CDR2 SYGVNS.

The V gene is TRBV7-2, the J gene TRBJ1-2; D is possibly TRBD1 (5 bases). Germline CDR1 is SGHTA and CDR2 is FQGNSA. This CDR3 has 15 residues. Trimming took off 1 base at V and 4 bases at J, with 13 bases between the two ends. The CDR3, as DNA: TGTGCCAGCAGCTTAGTCAGGACACCTCTCTATGGCTACACCTTC. Its protein product is CASSLVRTPLYGYTF.

The chain couples TRBV4-3 to TRBJ2-3; 7 bases are a match to TRBD2. Trimming removed 0 bases from V and 3 bases from J; junction bases left unmatched: 12. The CDR3 has 18 amino acids. The V gene's germline CDR1 is LGHNA and CDR2 YSLEER. As DNA, the CDR3 is TGCGCCAGCAGCCAAGAACCCCTAACGGGAGGCCTAACAGATACGCAGTATTTT. Protein sequence: CASSQEPLTGGLTDTQYF.

On this clone: Other DNA variants within this sample encode the same CDR3. The chain joins TRBV19 to TRBJ1-5; D ambiguous. This CDR3 region has 12 residues. Germline-derived CDR1 and CDR2 are LNHDA and SQIVND (reference sequence). V was cut by 3 bases and J by 6 bases, with 6 bases left in between. Here the CDR3 reads CASSIGLQPQHF. CDR3 nucleotides: TGTGCCAGTAGTATTGGGCTTCAGCCCCAGCATTTT.

A remark on this clone: This CDR3 is also generated by other DNA sequences in the sample. The rearrangement joins TRBV5-1 to TRBJ1-1, with D perhaps matching TRBD1 (5 bases). There are 14 residues in the CDR3. Per the germline V gene, CDR1 is SGHRS and CDR2 is YFSETQ. The V and J ends lost 2 bases and 0 bases respectively, with 8 bases between them. The CDR3 sequence is CASSLAGMNTEAFF. The CDR3 DNA reads as TGCGCCAGCAGCTTAGCAGGGATGAACACTGAAGCTTTCTTT.

On this clone itself: Sequence at one end of the junction differs from germline and may be a read error. The rearrangement uses TRBV7-6 and TRBJ1-5; 7 bases match TRBD1. Looked up from germline, CDR1 is SGHVS and CDR2 is FNYEAQ. This CDR3 is 15 amino acids long. The CDR3 nucleotides are TGTGCCAGCAGCTTAGCGCGGAGGGGGCGTCAGCGCCAGCATTTT. It specifies CASSLARRGRQRQHF. The variable domain in full, completed from reference TRBV7-6 and TRBJ1-5, reads GAGVSQSPRYKVTKRGQDVALRCDPISGHVSLYWYRQALGQGPEFLTYFNYEAQQDKSGLPNDRFSAERPEGSISTLTIQRTEQRDSAMYRCASSLARRGRQRQHFGDGTRLSIL.

V and J are TRBV2 and TRBJ2-2; tentative D call: TRBD1 (6 bases). CDR1 is SNHLY, CDR2 FYNNEI, per germline. The V and J ends lost 4 bases and 1 base respectively, with 10 bases between them. This CDR3 is built from 15 residues. CDR3 residues: CASSAVTGNTGELFF. The CDR3 nucleotides read TGTGCCAGCAGTGCTGTGACAGGGAACACCGGGGAGCTGTTTTTT. Drawing the rest from reference TRBV2 and TRBJ2-2, the complete variable domain is EPEVTQTPSHQVTQMGQEVILRCVPISNHLYFYWYRQILGQKVEFLVSFYNNEISEKSEIFDDQFSVERPDGSNFTLKIRSTKLEDSAMYFCASSAVTGNTGELFFGEGSRLTVL.

This clone was recorded once. The rearrangement joins TRBV20-1 to TRBJ2-7, with D perhaps TRBD1 (5 bases). The CDR3 extends over 11 amino acids. V lost 3 bases and J lost 5, with 8 bases in between. Germline V CDR1 and CDR2: DFQATT, SNEGSKA (reference sequence). The CDR3 reads CSARGPNEQYF. The CDR3 DNA sequence: TGCAGTGCTAGGGGGCCCAACGAGCAGTACTTC.

The genes are TRBV25-1 and TRBJ2-3; tentatively, D is TRBD2 (5 bases). The CDR3 has 14 residues. The V and J ends lost 5 bases and 4 bases respectively, with 13 bases between them. In germline, CDR1 is MGHDK, CDR2 SYGVNS. The CDR3 reads CASSISAEADTQYF. The CDR3 DNA sequence: TGTGCCAGCAGTATATCAGCGGAGGCAGATACGCAGTATTTT.

The J gene is TRBJ2-2, the V gene TRBV19; 7 bases map to TRBD1. After removal of 6 bases from V and 3 bases from J, the junction contained 10 bases not matched to a gene. The CDR3 runs 16 residues. Germline V gene lookup returns CDR1 LNHDA and CDR2 SQIVND (reference sequence). Here the CDR3 reads CASSMGDRQYTGELFF. CDR3 DNA sequence: TGTGCCAGTAGCATGGGGGACAGACAGTACACCGGGGAGCTGTTTTTT. The full variable domain, with the rest looked up from reference TRBV19 and TRBJ2-2, is DGGITQSPKYLFRKEGQNVTLSCEQNLNHDAMYWYRQDPGQGLRLIYYSQIVNDFQKGDIAEGYSVSREKKESFPLTVTSAQKNPTAFYLCASSMGDRQYTGELFFGEGSRLTVL.

The chain couples TRBV5-1 to TRBJ2-5; D is possibly TRBD1 (6 bases). The ends were cut back, 0 bases at V and 2 bases at J, with 14 bases in the middle. This CDR3 has 16 residues. CDR1 SGHRS and CDR2 YFSETQ come from the germline V gene. DNA of the CDR3: TGCGCCAGCAGCTTGGCCCCTGGGGGCCTGCAAGAGACCCAGTACTTC. Its protein is CASSLAPGGLQETQYF.

The chain couples TRBV18 to TRBJ2-2; tentative D call: TRBD2 (5 bases). Per germline, CDR1 KGHSH and CDR2 LQKENI. The CDR3 covers 16 residues. Trimming stripped 6 bases from V and 7 bases from J, with 21 bases between. The CDR3 spells CASSVLVGLFFGELFF. CDR3 coding DNA: TGTGCCAGCTCTGTACTAGTAGGATTGTTCTTCGGGGAGCTGTTTTTT.

The V call is TRBV5-4, the J call TRBJ2-3; D gene ambiguous. The length of the CDR3 is 11 residues. Trimming pared 6 bases from V and 2 bases from J, leaving 4 bases between. CDR1 SGHNT and CDR2 YYREEE come from the germline V gene (reference sequence). CDR3 in amino acids: CASTLTDTQYF. CDR3 in DNA: TGTGCCAGCACCCTCACAGATACGCAGTATTTT.

The chain uses TRBV5-1 and TRBJ1-1; TRBD1 is a possible D gene (6 bases). Germline CDR1 reads SGHRS; CDR2 reads YFSETQ. CDR3 length: 14 amino acids. V was cut by 1 base and J by 2 bases, with 9 bases left in between. CDR3 nucleotide sequence: TGCGCCAGCAGCTTGTGGACAGCTAACACTGAAGCTTTCTTT. Protein: CASSLWTANTEAFF. Combining the CDR3 with reference TRBV5-1 and TRBJ1-1 gives the whole variable domain KAGVTQTPRYLIKTRGQQVTLSCSPISGHRSVSWYQQTPGQGLQFLFEYFSETQRNKGNFPGRFSGRQFSNSRSEMNVSTLELGDSALYLCASSLWTANTEAFFGQGTRLTVV.

This clone is a singleton in its sample. This chain connects TRBV6-2 or TRBV6-3 to TRBJ2-5, with 7 nucleotides matching TRBD2. Germline V gene data show CDR1 as MNHEY and CDR2 as SVGEGT. Trimming at V came to 5 bases and at J to 0 bases, leaving 3 bases not matched to a gene. This CDR3 has 14 residues. In DNA, the CDR3 is TGTGCCAGCAGTCTTGGGACTAACCAAGAGACCCAGTACTTC. Translating gives CASSLGTNQETQYF.

This clone was observed a single time. CDR3 bases: TGTGCCAGCAGCCAGGCTAGCGGGCATTACAATGAGCAGTTCTTC. It specifies CASSQASGHYNEQFF. V usage is TRBV3-1 (or the pseudogene TRBV3-2) and J usage is TRBJ2-1, with 8 bases that match TRBD2. V was clipped by 3 bases and J by 4 bases; unmatched bases: 5. This CDR3 is 15 amino acids long. The germline V gene encodes CDR1 LGHDT and CDR2 YNNKEL (reference sequence).

This clone was seen a few times. V is TRBV28 and J is TRBJ1-5, with a weak D call TRBD1 (5 bases). Per the germline V gene, CDR1 is MDHEN and CDR2 is SYDVKM. The CDR3 consists of 17 residues. V was trimmed by 1 base and J by 0 bases, leaving 13 bases between them. The CDR3 DNA follows: TGTGCCAGCAGTTTATATGGACATCTTAGTAGCAATCAGCCCCAGCATTTT. Its translation is CASSLYGHLSSNQPQHF.

V gene TRBV20-1 combines with J gene TRBJ2-7, with TRBD2 matching over 11 bases. Germline CDR1 reads DFQATT; CDR2 reads SNEGSKA (reference sequence). The CDR3 runs 14 residues. The trim removed 3 bases at V and 3 bases at J, leaving 4 bases unmatched. The chain's CDR3 is CSASRLAGIYEQYF. DNA for the CDR3: TGCAGTGCTAGTAGACTAGCGGGAATCTACGAGCAGTACTTC.

The chain is built from TRBV9 and TRBJ1-5; D is undetermined. Trimming cost V 0 bases and J 7 bases, with 14 bases left between them. The CDR3 consists of 15 residues. The germline V gene encodes CDR1 SGDLS and CDR2 YYNGEE. CDR3 sequence reads: CASSVDGGLGQPQHF. The CDR3, as DNA: TGTGCCAGCAGCGTAGATGGAGGGTTAGGGCAGCCCCAGCATTTT. The whole variable domain, remainder taken from reference TRBV9 and TRBJ1-5, is DSGVTQTPKHLITATGQRVTLRCSPRSGDLSVYWYQQSLDQGLQFLIQYYNGEERAKGNILERFSAQQFPDLHSELNLSSLELGDSALYFCASSVDGGLGQPQHFGDGTRLSIL.